The 9 T cell receptor beta chains listed next were all sequenced from one sample in a study of T cells after yellow fever vaccination. TCRdb used MiXCR to reprocess the 5' RACE reads, holding one entry per CDR3 protein. Of approximately 510,000 distinct CDR3 sequences detected, 21% appear once; the ten largest clones hold approximately 16%. Here the sequenced sample was PBMCs, taken 21 days after the first yellow fever vaccination. These receptors were obtained from a man aged 18 to 30 who received the YFV17D yellow fever vaccine.

This clonotype was seen a few times. The chain recombines TRBV6-1 with TRBJ1-4; no firm D call. The CDR3 is 14 amino acids. From germline, CDR1 is MNHNS and CDR2 SASEGT. V lost 6 bases and J 8 bases, leaving 16 bases between the germline ends. The CDR3 sequence is CASSPLAIGEKLFF. For the CDR3, the DNA is TGTGCCAGCAGCCCTTTGGCGATTGGGGAAAAACTGTTTTTT.

This chain uses TRBV12-3 or TRBV12-4 with TRBJ1-4, with D possibly being TRBD1 (5 bases). The CDR3 runs 14 residues. Trimming cost V 5 bases and J 7 bases, with 14 bases left between them. CDR3 loop: CASSALGGVEKLFF. CDR3 coding DNA: TGTGCCAGCAGTGCCTTGGGGGGAGTTGAAAAACTGTTTTTT.

The chain combines TRBV12-3 or TRBV12-4 with TRBJ2-1, with D possibly TRBD2 on 5 matching bases. The V end lost 7 bases, the J end lost 0 bases, and 13 bases lay between the germline ends. This CDR3 comprises 15 residues. The CDR3 coding sequence is TGTGCCAGCACCCAGGACTTGAGCTCCTACAATGAGCAGTTCTTC. Translated: CASTQDLSSYNEQFF.

The V call is TRBV2, the J call TRBJ1-6; D is possibly TRBD1 (6 bases). The CDR3 is made up of 15 amino acids. Trimming took off 2 bases at V and 13 bases at J, with 18 bases between the two ends. CDR1 SNHLY and CDR2 FYNNEI come from the germline V gene. The CDR3 sequence: CASSEPDPKGGPLHF. DNA of the CDR3: TGTGCCAGCAGTGAACCGGACCCCAAAGGGGGGCCCCTCCACTTT.

This clonotype appeared a single time. The chain joins TRBV5-1 to TRBJ2-2, with unresolved D. The CDR3 extends over 15 amino acids. Germline loops: CDR1 SGHRS, CDR2 YFSETQ. V lost 4 bases and J 2 bases, leaving 12 bases between the germline ends. The CDR3 nucleotides read TGCGCCAGCAGCGGGGTGGCGGATAACACCGGGGAGCTGTTTTTT. Its protein product is CASSGVADNTGELFF.

This clonotype was seen at least ten times. A junction boundary mismatches the germline segment, possibly from a read error. The rearrangement joins TRBV12-3 or TRBV12-4 to TRBJ1-2; no reliable D call. This CDR3 is built from 12 residues. The CDR3: CASSLVGYGYTF. The CDR3 region has the DNA TGTGCCAGCAGCTTAGTTGGGTATGGCTACACCTTC.

This sequence joins TRBV20-1 and TRBJ2-7; D call uncertain. Germline CDR1 reads DFQATT; CDR2 reads SNEGSKA (reference sequence). There are 14 residues in the CDR3. The V gene lost 1 base and the J gene lost 0 bases, with 10 bases spanning the gap. CDR3 sequence (DNA): TGCAGTGCTAGAGCGGGTAGCAGCTCCTACGAGCAGTACGTC. This codes for CSARAGSSSYEQYV.

J is TRBJ2-3 and V is TRBV5-1, with D perhaps assigned TRBD1 or TRBD2 (5 bases each). V lost 4 bases, J lost 6 bases, and 18 bases lay in between. The CDR3 totals 15 residues. The germline V gene has CDR1 SGHRS and CDR2 YFSETQ. CDR3 amino acids: CASSLTPRDGDTQYF. CDR3 sequence (DNA): TGCGCCAGCAGCCTTACCCCTCGGGACGGGGATACGCAGTATTTT.

The chain has TRBV29-1 and TRBJ2-5; D is perhaps TRBD2 (5 bases). The CDR3 is 13 amino acids. V lost 4 bases, J lost 5 bases, and 14 bases lay in between. CDR1 is SQVTM, CDR2 ANQGSEA, per germline. CDR3 loop: CSVGADLDETQYF. The DNA of the CDR3 is TGCAGCGTTGGGGCGGACTTGGATGAGACCCAGTACTTC.